What follows are 27 T cell receptor beta chains derived from one specimen sequenced in a study of metastatic and nonmetastatic thyroid tumors. No treatment of any kind had been given to any patient before thyroid surgery. TCRdb reanalyzed the PCR reads with MiXCR. The table has tens of thousands of clones, less than 30% seen once. The specimen sequenced was blood. All receptors come from a female donor with papillary thyroid cancer or a benign thyroid nodule (not recorded which). Some clones in this sample may be carry-over from other donors' samples.

This clone was seen a few times. The V and J genes are TRBV6-2 or TRBV6-3 and TRBJ2-1; the match to TRBD2 covers 11 bases. CDR1 and CDR2 (germline): MNHEY, SVGEGT. V was clipped by 5 bases and J by 8 bases; unmatched bases: 8. The CDR3 runs 15 residues. CDR3 loop: CASSPLAGGLHEQFF. The CDR3 nucleotides read TGTGCCAGCAGTCCCCTAGCGGGGGGTCTTCATGAGCAGTTCTTC.

This clone has at least ten counts. The chain's CDR3 is CSVDSGRGANVLTF. The DNA for the CDR3 is TGCAGCGTTGATTCGGGCAGGGGGGCCAACGTCCTGACTTTC. The chain recombines TRBV29-1 with TRBJ2-6; no clear D gene. This CDR3 has 14 residues. The germline V gene encodes CDR1 SQVTM and CDR2 ANQGSEA. With 3 bases removed from V and 4 bases from J, the gap between germline ends came to 10 bases.

The table lists this clone with many counts. The chain combines TRBV10-2 with TRBJ2-6, with TRBD1 matching over 7 bases. The junction had 11 bases not matched to a gene; V was cut back by 9 bases and J by 0 bases. The CDR3 extends over 17 amino acids. CDR1 is WSHSY and CDR2 is SAAADI in the germline V gene. CDR3 sequence reads: CASRRDSFLSGANVLTF. The DNA for the CDR3 is TGCGCCAGTCGCCGGGACAGCTTCCTCTCTGGGGCCAACGTCCTGACTTTC.

The chain joins TRBV11-3 to TRBJ1-6; a possible D gene is TRBD1 (6 bases). CDR1 is SGHNT, CDR2 YENEEA, per germline. The V end lost 6 bases, the J end lost 7 bases, and 16 bases lay between the germline ends. The CDR3 extends over 15 amino acids. The CDR3 DNA sequence: TGTGCCAGCAGTCACCGGAGGGGGTCGAATTCACCCCTCCACTTT. Residues: CASSHRRGSNSPLHF.

In this sample, this clone turned up a few times. The chain links TRBV6-4 to TRBJ2-3; 12 nucleotides align to TRBD2. The junction had 1 base not matched to a gene; V was cut back by 2 bases and J by 4 bases. The germline V gene encodes CDR1 MRHNA and CDR2 SNTAGT. The CDR3 extends over 15 amino acids. CDR3 residues: CASSDGTSGPDTQYF. The CDR3 DNA reads TGTGCCAGCAGTGACGGGACTAGCGGGCCAGATACGCAGTATTTT.

The CDR3 protein is CASSRVTSSYEQYF. CDR3 sequence (DNA): TGTGCCAGCAGTAGGGTCACAAGCTCCTACGAGCAGTACTTC. This sequence joins TRBV13 and TRBJ2-7, with unresolved D. V was clipped by 6 bases and J by 0 bases, with 12 bases between them. Germline-derived CDR1 and CDR2 are PRHDT and FYEKMQ (reference sequence). This CDR3 contains 14 residues.

This clone has more than one count but fewer than ten. CDR3 protein: CSAEEPTGGQPQHF. The DNA of the CDR3 is TGCAGTGCTGAAGAGCCCACAGGGGGTCAGCCCCAGCATTTT. The chain is built from TRBV20-1 and TRBJ1-5; TRBD1 matches 8 bases. Germline CDR1 reads DFQATT; CDR2 reads SNEGSKA (reference sequence). The CDR3 contains 14 residues. V dropped 5 bases and J dropped 6; count of bases not matched to a gene: 9.

This clone was counted only a few times. V gene TRBV19 combines with J gene TRBJ1-2; no firm D call. Germline CDR1 reads LNHDA; CDR2 reads SQIVND (reference sequence). The CDR3 covers 13 residues. Trimming took off 3 bases at V and 8 bases at J, with 13 bases between the two ends. CDR3 nucleotides: TGTGCCAGTAGTATCAGAAAGATTGAGGGCTACACCTTC. Its translation is CASSIRKIEGYTF.

The chain joins TRBV20-1 to TRBJ1-2; 7 bases are shared with TRBD1. Trimming at V came to 1 base and at J to 8 bases, leaving 13 bases not matched to a gene. The CDR3 has 15 amino acids. The germline V gene encodes CDR1 DFQATT and CDR2 SNEGSKA (reference sequence). The CDR3 coding sequence is TGCAGTGCTAGAGTGCAGGGGGTCAGAGCTCGGGGCTACACCTTC. The encoded protein is CSARVQGVRARGYTF.

The chain combines TRBV25-1 with TRBJ1-6; D possibly corresponds to TRBD1 (5 bases). The CDR3 runs 15 residues. Germline V gives CDR1 MGHDK, CDR2 SYGVNS. V lost 4 bases and J lost 6, with 13 bases in between. CDR3 DNA: TGTGCCAGCAGTGGGGCGAAGAGGGGTAATTCACCCCTCCACTTT. It yields the protein CASSGAKRGNSPLHF.

CDR3 DNA: TGTGCCAGCAGCTTTGGTCAGGAGACCTACAATGAGCAGTTCTTC. It translates to CASSFGQETYNEQFF. The chain employs TRBV11-2 and TRBJ2-1; D not certain. CDR3 length: 15 residues. V lost 3 bases and J 2 bases, leaving 11 bases between the germline ends. Germline lookup yields CDR1 SGHAT and CDR2 FQNNGV.

V usage is TRBV18 and J usage is TRBJ1-5, with 7 positions matching TRBD1. V trimming: 3 bases; J trimming: 0 bases; junction bases outside the gene matches: 11. The CDR3 totals 18 residues. The V gene's germline CDR1 is KGHSH and CDR2 LQKENI. The CDR3 loop reads CASSPSSGTAYSNQPQHF. As DNA, the CDR3 is TGTGCCAGCTCACCGAGTTCCGGGACAGCATATAGCAATCAGCCCCAGCATTTT.

This clone was detected only a few times. The chain couples TRBV2 to TRBJ1-2; a weak D match, TRBD1 (5 bases). V dropped 2 bases and J dropped 4 bases, with 8 bases sitting between them. Germline V lookup: CDR1 SNHLY, CDR2 FYNNEI. The CDR3 totals 13 residues. The CDR3 region has the DNA TGTGCCAGCAGTGAAACAGGTATCTATGGCTACACCTTC. Translation gives CASSETGIYGYTF.

The V and J genes are TRBV6-5 and TRBJ2-1, with 7 bases that match TRBD1. The CDR3 consists of 14 residues. The germline gives CDR1 MNHEY, CDR2 SVGAGI. Trimming cost V 1 base and J 5 bases; bases outside gene matches: 2. The CDR3 region is CASSYWGQNNEQFF. The DNA of the CDR3 is TGTGCCAGCAGTTACTGGGGACAGAACAATGAGCAGTTCTTC.

The rearrangement joins TRBV6-2 or TRBV6-3 to TRBJ2-7; weak D call: TRBD1 (6 bases). The CDR3 runs to 14 residues. Trimming took 2 bases from V and 6 from J, leaving 14 bases between them. The germline gives CDR1 MNHEY, CDR2 SVGEGT. This CDR3 reads CASSYRQAGGEQYF. The CDR3 DNA reads as TGTGCCAGCAGTTACAGACAGGCAGGCGGCGAGCAGTACTTC.

This clone was recorded at least ten times. The gene calls are TRBV6-1 and TRBJ2-1; 8 bases agree with TRBD2. Trimming cost V 10 bases and J 1 base; bases outside gene matches: 6. The CDR3 consists of 14 residues. Germline values: CDR1 MNHNS, CDR2 SASEGT. Written as DNA, the CDR3 is TGTGCCACCCAGACTAGCGCATCCTACAATGAGCAGTTCTTC. Translated: CATQTSASYNEQFF.

By share, this clone ranks as medium-sized (0.01 to 0.1%). The gene calls are TRBV6-1 and TRBJ2-3; 10 bases are a match to TRBD2. The CDR3 is 15 residues long. The germline V gene encodes CDR1 MNHNS and CDR2 SASEGT. The J segment lost 0 bases and the V segment lost 7 bases, leaving 4 bases of the junction unmatched. CDR3 in amino acids: CASTQTSGSTDTQYF. CDR3 sequence (DNA): TGTGCCAGCACTCAGACTAGCGGGAGCACAGATACGCAGTATTTT.

This clone was found a few times. The chain recombines TRBV6-1 with TRBJ2-1; D perhaps matches TRBD2 (6 bases). This CDR3 has 14 residues. With 1 base removed from V and 8 bases from J, the gap between germline ends came to 12 bases. Germline lookup yields CDR1 MNHNS and CDR2 SASEGT. This CDR3 reads CASSEGGEADEQFF. In DNA form, the CDR3 reads TGTGCCAGCAGTGAAGGCGGGGAGGCAGATGAGCAGTTCTTC.

The DNA of the CDR3 is TGTGCCAGCAGCTTAGGCAGGGGAGGTTACGAGCAGTACTTC. Translating it yields CASSLGRGGYEQYF. The chain is built from TRBV11-2 and TRBJ2-7; either TRBD1 or TRBD2 may fit D (6 bases each). Trimming removed 1 base from V and 4 bases from J, with 11 bases in between. The CDR3 is 14 amino acids. Germline-derived CDR1 and CDR2 are SGHAT and FQNNGV.

This clone was observed a handful of times. Because it lacks the conserved phenylalanine or tryptophan at the end, this CDR3 is likely a read error. V usage is TRBV15 and J usage is TRBJ1-2; a weak D match, TRBD1 (6 bases). Trimming took 0 bases from V and 4 from J, leaving 12 bases between them. Looked up from germline, CDR1 is LNHNV and CDR2 is YYDKDF (reference sequence). The CDR3 has 15 residues. The CDR3 is CATSRDRRTAYGYTL. The CDR3 DNA is TGTGCCACCAGCAGAGATCGACGGACAGCCTATGGCTACACCCTC.

This clone was detected only a few times. The chain is built from TRBV5-1 and TRBJ2-3, with D perhaps matching TRBD1 (6 bases). Germline CDR1 is SGHRS and CDR2 is YFSETQ. The CDR3 contains 15 residues. Trimming removed 2 bases at V and 4 bases at J, with 14 bases between. In nucleotides, the CDR3 is TGCGCCAGCAGCTTAAGGCAGGGGCCACCAGATACGCAGTATTTT. The encoded protein is CASSLRQGPPDTQYF.

The V gene is TRBV18, the J gene TRBJ2-7; no definite D call. Looked up from germline, CDR1 is KGHSH and CDR2 is LQKENI. V was trimmed by 0 bases and J by 2 bases, leaving 5 bases between them. This CDR3 region has 13 residues. The chain's CDR3 is CASSPPSAYEQYF. The CDR3 DNA is TGTGCCAGCTCACCACCTTCAGCCTACGAGCAGTACTTC.

This CDR3 is CASVGSSYEQYF. The CDR3 bases are TGTGCCAGCGTAGGTTCCTCCTACGAGCAGTACTTC. This chain links TRBV6-1 with TRBJ2-7; D call uncertain. The CDR3 is 12 amino acids. Looked up from germline, CDR1 is MNHNS and CDR2 is SASEGT. The V end lost 8 bases, the J end lost 0 bases, and 8 bases lay between the germline ends.

This clone was seen a handful of times. The chain's CDR3 is CASRKQGPSPLHF. The CDR3 DNA follows: TGTGCCAGCAGAAAACAGGGCCCGTCTCCCCTCCACTTT. The chain joins TRBV27 to TRBJ1-6, with D perhaps TRBD1 (6 bases). CDR1 and CDR2 from the germline V gene are MNHEY and SMNVEV (reference sequence). V was pared by 6 bases and J by 13 bases, with 16 bases between. The CDR3 extends over 13 amino acids.

The chain employs TRBV30 and TRBJ2-1, with TRBD2 as a possible D gene (7 bases). The CDR3 runs to 14 residues. The germline V and J ends were trimmed by 0 bases and 6 bases, with 12 bases remaining between them. Germline V gene sequence: CDR1 GTSNPN, CDR2 SVGIG (reference sequence). As DNA, the CDR3 is TGTGCCTGGAGTGTAGGAAGGGGGGGCAATGAGCAGTTCTTC. The encoded protein is CAWSVGRGGNEQFF. The full variable domain, with the rest looked up from reference TRBV30 and TRBJ2-1, is SQTIHQWPATLVQPVGSPLSLECTVEGTSNPNLYWYRQAAGRGLQLLFYSVGIGQISSEVPQNLSASRPQDRQFILSSKKLLLSDSGFYLCAWSVGRGGNEQFFGPGTRLTVL.

The genes are TRBV19 and TRBJ1-5; D unclear. The germline V and J ends were trimmed by 5 bases and 3 bases, with 11 bases remaining between them. The CDR3 has 14 amino acids. Germline values: CDR1 LNHDA, CDR2 SQIVND (reference sequence). CDR3 protein: CASSLGGNNQPQHF. In DNA, the CDR3 is TGTGCCAGTAGTCTGGGAGGGAACAATCAGCCCCAGCATTTT.

The gene calls are TRBV20-1 and TRBJ2-2; maybe TRBD2 (6 bases). V shed 6 bases and J shed 0 bases, with 17 bases lying between them. This CDR3 has 16 residues. Per the germline V gene, CDR1 is DFQATT and CDR2 is SNEGSKA (reference sequence). CDR3 protein: CSAPWLGGPNTGELFF. DNA of the CDR3: TGCAGTGCCCCCTGGTTGGGGGGTCCGAACACCGGGGAGCTGTTTTTT.